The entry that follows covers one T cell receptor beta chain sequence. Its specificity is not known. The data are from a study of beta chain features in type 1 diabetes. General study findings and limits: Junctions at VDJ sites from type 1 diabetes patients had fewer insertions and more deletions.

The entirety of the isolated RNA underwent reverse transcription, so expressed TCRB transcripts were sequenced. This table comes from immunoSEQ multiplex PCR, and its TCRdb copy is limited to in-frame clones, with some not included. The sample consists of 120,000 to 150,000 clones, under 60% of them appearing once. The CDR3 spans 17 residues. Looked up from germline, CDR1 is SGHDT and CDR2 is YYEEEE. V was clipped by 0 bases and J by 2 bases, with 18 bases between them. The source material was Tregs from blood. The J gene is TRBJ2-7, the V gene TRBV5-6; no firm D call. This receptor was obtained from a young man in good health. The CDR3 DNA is TGTGCCAGCAGCTTGGGGCGACTCCGACTCCGGGCCTACGAGCAGTACTTC. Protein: CASSLGRLRLRAYEQYF.